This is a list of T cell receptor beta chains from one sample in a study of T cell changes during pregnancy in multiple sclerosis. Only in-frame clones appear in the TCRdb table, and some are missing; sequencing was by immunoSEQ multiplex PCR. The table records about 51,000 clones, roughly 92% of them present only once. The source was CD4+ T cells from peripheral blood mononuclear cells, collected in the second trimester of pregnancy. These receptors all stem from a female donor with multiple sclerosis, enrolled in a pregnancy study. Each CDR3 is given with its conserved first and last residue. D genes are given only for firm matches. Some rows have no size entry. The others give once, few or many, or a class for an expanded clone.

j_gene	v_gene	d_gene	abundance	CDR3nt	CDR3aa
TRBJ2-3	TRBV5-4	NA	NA	TGTGCCAGCACCTTCGGTACGAACACAGATACGCAGTATTTT	CASTFGTNTDTQYF
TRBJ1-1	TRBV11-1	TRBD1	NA	TGTGCCAGCAGCTACCGACAGGGGCGAACTGAAGCTTTCTTT	CASSYRQGRTEAFF
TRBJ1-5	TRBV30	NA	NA	TGTGCCTGGAGTCAGGGCAGGGCTCTATACCAGCCCCAGCATTTT	CAWSQGRALYQPQHF
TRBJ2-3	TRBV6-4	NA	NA	TGTGCCAGCAGTGACAGGGGCCACGGCACAGATACGCAGTATTTT	CASSDRGHGTDTQYF
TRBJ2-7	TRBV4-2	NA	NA	TGTGCCAGCAGCCCCCCGCGGACAGCTTCCTACGAGCAGTACTTC	CASSPPRTASYEQYF
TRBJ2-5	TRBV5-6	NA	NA	TGTGCCAGCAGCTCTCGGGGGGCGGGGGAGACCCAGTACTTC	CASSSRGAGETQYF
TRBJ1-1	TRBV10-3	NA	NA	TGTGCCATCAGTGGAACAGGGAGCCTCACTGAAGCTTTCTTT	CAISGTGSLTEAFF
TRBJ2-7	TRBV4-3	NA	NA	TGCGCCAGCAGCCCGGGCCTGGGGGCCGGGTACGAGCAGTACTTC	CASSPGLGAGYEQYF
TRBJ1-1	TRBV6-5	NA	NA	TGTGCCAGCAGTTACTCGGGCGTTACTGAAGCTTTCTTT	CASSYSGVTEAFF
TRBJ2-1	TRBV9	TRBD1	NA	TGTGCCAGCAGCGGCTTTGGACAGGAGCACTACAATGAGCAGTTCTTC	CASSGFGQEHYNEQFF
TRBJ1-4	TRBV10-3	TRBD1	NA	TGTGCCATCAGCCGCCAGGGGGGTAGAGAAACTAATGAAAAACTGTTTTTT	CAISRQGGRETNEKLFF
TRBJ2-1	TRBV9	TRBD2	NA	TGTGCCAGTACCCCACGCAGCGGGGGGGCGAATGAGCAGTTCTTC	CASTPRSGGANEQFF
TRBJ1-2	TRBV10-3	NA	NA	TGTGCCATCAGTGCTGGGGGTGGGACACCCCTAGGGGGTGGCTACACCTTC	CAISAGGGTPLGGGYTF
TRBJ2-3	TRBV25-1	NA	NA	TGTGCCAGCAGTGAATCCCTGGGACAAGGACGCACAGATACGCAGTATTTT	CASSESLGQGRTDTQYF
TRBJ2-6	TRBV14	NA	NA	TGTGCCAGCAGCCAAGCACAGTTTAGCTCTGGGGCCAACGTCCTGACTTTC	CASSQAQFSSGANVLTF
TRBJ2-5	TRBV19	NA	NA	TGTGCCAGTAGTAAAACAGCCCTCTACCAAGAGACCCAGTACTTC	CASSKTALYQETQYF
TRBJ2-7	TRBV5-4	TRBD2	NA	TGTGCCAGCAGCTTGGCTGGGGGGGACGAGCAGTACTTC	CASSLAGGDEQYF
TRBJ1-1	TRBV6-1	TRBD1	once	TGTGCCAGCAGTTATCAGGGGGCCTCTGAAGCTTTCTTT	CASSYQGASEAFF
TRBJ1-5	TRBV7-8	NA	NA	TGTGCCAGCAGCTTAGCCGACAGGATCAATCAGCCCCAGCATTTT	CASSLADRINQPQHF
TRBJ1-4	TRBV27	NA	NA	TGTGCCAGCAGTTTTGTAGGGGTCGGAGAAAAACTGTTTTTT	CASSFVGVGEKLFF
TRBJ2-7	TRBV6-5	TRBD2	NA	TGTGCCAGCAGTTCCTGGACTAGCGGGTACGAGCAGTACTTC	CASSSWTSGYEQYF
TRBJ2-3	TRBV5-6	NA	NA	TGTGCCAGCAGCGGAGAGAGGGCGGCTACGCAGTATTTT	CASSGERAATQYF
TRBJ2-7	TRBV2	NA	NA	TGTGCCAGCAGTCGCGGACAGTCCTACGAGCAGTACTTC	CASSRGQSYEQYF
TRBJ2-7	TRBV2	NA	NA	TGTGCCAGCAGTGGAACGACAGGGAGGTCCTACGAGCAGTACTTC	CASSGTTGRSYEQYF
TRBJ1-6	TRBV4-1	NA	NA	TGCGCCAGCAGCCAAGATAACGACAGCTCCTATAATTCACCCCTCCACTTT	CASSQDNDSSYNSPLHF
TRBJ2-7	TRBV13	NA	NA	TGTGCCAGCAGCATACGGGACACCTCCTACGAGCAGTACTTC	CASSIRDTSYEQYF
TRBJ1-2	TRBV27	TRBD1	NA	TGTGCCAGCAGTTTATTTGCAGGGGGCGCGATGGACTATGGCTACACCTTC	CASSLFAGGAMDYGYTF
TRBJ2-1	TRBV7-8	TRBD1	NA	TGTGCCAGCAGCCTTTGGACAGGGGATAGCAATGAGCAGTTCTTC	CASSLWTGDSNEQFF
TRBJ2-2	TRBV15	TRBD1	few	TGTGCCACCAGCAAGGGACAGTTCACCGGGGAGCTGTTTTTT	CATSKGQFTGELFF
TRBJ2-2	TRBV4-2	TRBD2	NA	TGTGCCAGCAGCCAGTCTAGCGGGGCGTCCGGGGAGCTGTTTTTT	CASSQSSGASGELFF
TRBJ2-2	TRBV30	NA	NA	TGTGCCTCCCCAGGGGGGCGGAGCACCGGGGAGCTGTTTTTT	CASPGGRSTGELFF
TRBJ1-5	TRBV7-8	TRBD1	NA	TGTGCCAGCAGCCCACAGGGGGCGCAGGCTCAGCCCCAGCATTTT	CASSPQGAQAQPQHF
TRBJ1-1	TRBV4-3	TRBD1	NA	TGCGCCAGCAGCCAAGAGGCGGACAGGGTGGCTTTCTTT	CASSQEADRVAFF
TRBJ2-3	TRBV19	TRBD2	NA	TGTGCCAGTAGCATACTAGCGGGGGGGCACGATACGCAGTATTTT	CASSILAGGHDTQYF
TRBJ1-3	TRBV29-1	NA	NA	TGCAGCGTTGACCGAGCCCCGGGGAACACCATATATTTT	CSVDRAPGNTIYF
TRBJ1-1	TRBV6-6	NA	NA	TGTGCCAGCAGTAGGCGGACATCTGAAGCTTTCTTT	CASSRRTSEAFF
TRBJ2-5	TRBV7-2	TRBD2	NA	TGTGCCAGCAGCATAGGGGTAGCGGGGGGACAAGAGACCCAGTACTTC	CASSIGVAGGQETQYF
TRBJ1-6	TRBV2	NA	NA	TGTGCCAGCAGTCCCGGGACAACTTCACCCCTCCACTTT	CASSPGTTSPLHF
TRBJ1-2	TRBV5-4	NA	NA	TGTGCCAGCAGCTTGGGGGGGCGACAAGACTATGGCTACACCTTC	CASSLGGRQDYGYTF
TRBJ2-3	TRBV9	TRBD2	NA	TGTGCCAGCAGCGTAGGAACTAGCGGCTACACAGATACGCAGTATTTT	CASSVGTSGYTDTQYF
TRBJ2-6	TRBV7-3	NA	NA	TGTGCCAGCAGCAGCGTGCGGGGGCGCGGTGGGGCCAACGTCCTGACTTTC	CASSSVRGRGGANVLTF
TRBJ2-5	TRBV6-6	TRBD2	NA	TGTGCCAGCAGTCCCGTAGCGGGGGGCACAGAGACCCAGTACTTC	CASSPVAGGTETQYF
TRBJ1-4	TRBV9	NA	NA	TGTGCCAGCAGCGTAGCCATTAATGAAAAACTGTTTTTT	CASSVAINEKLFF
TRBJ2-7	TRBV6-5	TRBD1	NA	TGTGCCAGCAGTTACTCGAGGGGGCGTGGGTACGAGCAGTACTTC	CASSYSRGRGYEQYF
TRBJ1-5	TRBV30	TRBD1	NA	TGTGCCTGGAGTAAGGGGGCGTCAAGTCAGCCCCAGCATTTT	CAWSKGASSQPQHF
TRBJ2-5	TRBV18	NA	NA	TGTGCCAGCTCACCCTCCGGGACAAACCAAGAGACCCAGTACTTC	CASSPSGTNQETQYF
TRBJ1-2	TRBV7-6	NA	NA	TGTGCCAGCAGCTTGGGCAGAAATAACTATGGCTACACCTTC	CASSLGRNNYGYTF
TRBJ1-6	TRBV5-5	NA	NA	TGTGCCAGCAGCAAGATAGAGGGAGTGGATAATTCACCCCTCCACTTT	CASSKIEGVDNSPLHF
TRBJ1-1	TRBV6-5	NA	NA	TGTGCCAGCAGTATTAGGGGCACTGAAGCTTTCTTT	CASSIRGTEAFF
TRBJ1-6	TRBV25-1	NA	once	TGTGCCAGCAGTCAGACCGGGGGCGGGGGAAATTCACCCCTCCACTTT	CASSQTGGGGNSPLHF
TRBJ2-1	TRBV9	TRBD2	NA	TGTGCCAGCAGCGTAGACCCCGGGGGGGCCCGGAATGAGCAGTTCTTC	CASSVDPGGARNEQFF